The 20 T cell receptor beta chains reported below all come from one sample, sequenced in a study of STAT5B mutations in CD4+ large granular lymphocyte leukemia. Sequencing used immunoSEQ multiplex PCR; TCRdb keeps in-frame clones, though not all of them. The data contain about 32,000 clones, approximately 80% of them singletons. The source material was CD4+ T cells from blood buffy coats. All receptors derive from a human donor in good health.

The J gene is TRBJ1-3, the V gene TRBV7-2, with D perhaps TRBD1 (6 bases). Germline values: CDR1 SGHTA, CDR2 FQGNSA. Deletions cut 5 bases from V and 4 bases from J, with 24 bases between. This CDR3 has 18 amino acids. The CDR3 reads CASSPRGTLFGSGNTIYF. The DNA for the CDR3 is TGTGCCAGCAGCCCCCGGGGGACACTTTTTGGGTCCGGAAACACCATATATTTT.

This clone was seen a handful of times. The chain employs TRBV19 and TRBJ2-7; perhaps TRBD2 as D (6 bases). Germline V gives CDR1 LNHDA, CDR2 SQIVND (reference sequence). CDR3 length equals 12 residues. Trimming removed 3 bases at V and 6 bases at J, with 9 bases between. The CDR3 sequence: CASSIGSGEQYF. The CDR3 region has the DNA TGTGCCAGTAGTATCGGGAGTGGCGAGCAGTACTTC.

The chain recombines TRBV2 with TRBJ1-1; tentative D call: TRBD1 (5 bases). This CDR3 is 15 amino acids long. Germline CDR1 SNHLY, CDR2 FYNNEI. The V and J ends lost 6 bases and 1 base respectively, with 15 bases between them. CDR3 residues: CASSGFGRENTEAFF. The DNA for the CDR3 is TGTGCCAGCAGCGGATTTGGCAGGGAGAACACTGAAGCTTTCTTT.

This chain links TRBV9 with TRBJ2-7; D is uncertain. The CDR3 runs to 14 residues. Germline assignment: CDR1 SGDLS and CDR2 YYNGEE. Trimming left V 0 bases short and J 6 bases short, with 13 bases between. CDR3 DNA sequence: TGTGCCAGCAGCGTAGATCTGAAGAGAGGCGAGCAGTACTTC. Its protein is CASSVDLKRGEQYF. The variable domain in full, completed from reference TRBV9 and TRBJ2-7, reads DSGVTQTPKHLITATGQRVTLRCSPRSGDLSVYWYQQSLDQGLQFLIQYYNGEERAKGNILERFSAQQFPDLHSELNLSSLELGDSALYFCASSVDLKRGEQYFGPGTRLTVT.

In DNA, the CDR3 is TGTGCCAGTAGTATGTCTTGGGGTAGCGGGGATAGGGCAGATACGCAGTATTTT. Amino acids: CASSMSWGSGDRADTQYF. This rearrangement joins TRBV19 to TRBJ2-3; 8 nucleotides match TRBD2. V gave up 3 bases and J gave up 4 bases; unmatched junction bases: 15. The CDR3 has 18 amino acids. Germline values: CDR1 LNHDA, CDR2 SQIVND (reference sequence).

J is TRBJ2-2 and V is TRBV10-1; the match to TRBD2 covers 14 bases. The germline V gene has CDR1 WNHNN and CDR2 SYGVQD (reference sequence). Germline trimming cut 7 bases from V and 2 bases from J; bases unmatched to any gene: 9. The CDR3 length is 18 residues. The CDR3 here is CASTKLTSGGENTGELFF. The CDR3 nucleotides are TGCGCCAGCACGAAACTGACTAGCGGGGGGGAAAACACCGGGGAGCTGTTTTTT.

The chain joins TRBV25-1 to TRBJ1-2; TRBD1 is a possible D gene (5 bases). V was pared by 2 bases and J by 6 bases, with 13 bases between. Germline V CDR1 and CDR2: MGHDK, SYGVNS. The CDR3 extends over 14 amino acids. CDR3 residues: CASSEIGRDNGYTF. The DNA of the CDR3 is TGTGCCAGCAGTGAAATCGGCAGGGATAATGGCTACACCTTC.

The CDR3 loop reads CASSLETAANYGYTF. CDR3 nucleotides: TGTGCCAGCAGCTTAGAGACAGCAGCTAACTATGGCTACACCTTC. The V and J genes are TRBV7-9 and TRBJ1-2, with D tentatively TRBD1 (5 bases). CDR1 and CDR2 from the germline V gene are SEHNR and FQNEAQ (reference sequence). The CDR3 loop spans 15 amino acids. V was trimmed by 1 base and J by 0 bases, leaving 9 bases between them.

The V call is TRBV9, the J call TRBJ2-7; D possibly corresponds to TRBD2 (5 bases). The CDR3 contains 14 residues. CDR1 and CDR2 (germline): SGDLS, YYNGEE. Trimming left V 7 bases short and J 3 bases short, with 17 bases between. The CDR3 here is CASPSAGRDYEQYF. As DNA, the CDR3 is TGTGCCAGCCCCTCGGCAGGCCGGGACTACGAGCAGTACTTC.

The V and J genes are TRBV14 and TRBJ2-1, with D unclear. The CDR3 spans 12 residues. The V and J ends lost 3 bases and 7 bases respectively, with 7 bases between them. Germline V gives CDR1 SGHDN, CDR2 FVKESK. CDR3 nucleotide sequence: TGTGCCAGCAGCCATTGGGGAAATGAGCAGTTCTTC. This sequence encodes CASSHWGNEQFF.

This sequence joins TRBV19 and TRBJ1-5; 10 bases agree with TRBD1. This CDR3 region has 15 residues. Germline V gene lookup returns CDR1 LNHDA and CDR2 SQIVND (reference sequence). Trimming at V came to 4 bases and at J to 2 bases, leaving 2 bases not matched to a gene. In DNA form, the CDR3 reads TGTGCCAGTAGTACCGGGACAGGGGGCAATCAGCCCCAGCATTTT. This sequence encodes CASSTGTGGNQPQHF.

This chain links TRBV6-4 with TRBJ2-5; 11 nucleotides agree with TRBD2. Looked up from germline, CDR1 is MRHNA and CDR2 is SNTAGT. This CDR3 contains 17 residues. Trimming removed 0 bases from V and 3 bases from J; junction bases left unmatched: 6. CDR3 nucleotide sequence: TGTGCCAGCAGTGACTCGATCTTACTAGCGGGAGAAGAGACCCAGTACTTC. Encoded protein: CASSDSILLAGEETQYF.

The rearrangement links TRBV27 to TRBJ2-6; no reliable D call. Germline V CDR1 and CDR2: MNHEY, SMNVEV (reference sequence). V was clipped by 3 bases and J by 3 bases, with 9 bases between them. This CDR3 region has 15 residues. CDR3 DNA sequence: TGTGCCAGCAGTTTGATCGCGATTGGGGCCAACGTCCTGACTTTC. Translating it yields CASSLIAIGANVLTF.

The rearrangement uses TRBV9 and TRBJ1-1; TRBD1 matches at 7 bases. The junction had 9 bases not matched to a gene; V was cut back by 4 bases and J by 6 bases. Per the germline V gene, CDR1 is SGDLS and CDR2 is YYNGEE. The CDR3 is 14 amino acids. The CDR3 protein is CASSPQLTGSEAFF. CDR3 nucleotide sequence: TGTGCCAGCAGCCCTCAGCTGACAGGGTCTGAAGCTTTCTTT.

CDR3 region: CAISENKETQYF. In DNA form, the CDR3 reads TGTGCCATCAGTGAGAACAAAGAGACCCAGTACTTC. The gene calls are TRBV10-3 and TRBJ2-5, with D unclear. Trimming shortened V by 2 bases and J by 3 bases, and 4 bases separated the two germline ends. Looked up from germline, CDR1 is ENHRY and CDR2 is SYGVKD. CDR3 length: 12 residues.

The chain is built from TRBV4-3 and TRBJ2-7; 7 positions agree with TRBD2. The V and J ends lost 1 base and 4 bases, in that order; junction bases with no gene match: 7. Germline V gene sequence: CDR1 LGHNA, CDR2 YSLEER. This CDR3 has 15 amino acids. The CDR3 DNA follows: TGCGCCAGCAGCCAAGGCCGGGAGGACCCTTACGAGCAGTACTTC. Its translation: CASSQGREDPYEQYF.

The CDR3 region is CASSKERLDNEKLFF. DNA of the CDR3: TGTGCCAGCAGTAAGGAGAGGCTGGATAATGAAAAACTGTTTTTT. This rearrangement joins TRBV6-5 to TRBJ1-4; D is uncertain. This CDR3 contains 15 residues. Looked up from germline, CDR1 is MNHEY and CDR2 is SVGAGI. The ends were cut back, 5 bases at V and 4 bases at J, with 14 bases in the middle.

The J gene is TRBJ1-1, the V gene TRBV9; D may be TRBD1 (6 bases). The CDR3 totals 17 residues. Germline V gene lookup returns CDR1 SGDLS and CDR2 YYNGEE. V was trimmed by 4 bases and J by 1 base, leaving 20 bases between them. This CDR3 is CASSRGLGVSGNTEAFF. The CDR3 bases are TGTGCCAGCAGCCGGGGGCTGGGGGTATCGGGGAACACTGAAGCTTTCTTT. The variable domain in full, completed from reference TRBV9 and TRBJ1-1, reads DSGVTQTPKHLITATGQRVTLRCSPRSGDLSVYWYQQSLDQGLQFLIQYYNGEERAKGNILERFSAQQFPDLHSELNLSSLELGDSALYFCASSRGLGVSGNTEAFFGQGTRLTVV.

The rearrangement uses TRBV9 and TRBJ2-7; maybe TRBD1 (7 bases). The V gene's germline CDR1 is SGDLS and CDR2 YYNGEE. The CDR3 is made up of 15 amino acids. V lost 0 bases and J lost 1, with 11 bases in between. The CDR3 loop reads CASSVGGTASYEQYF. DNA for the CDR3: TGTGCCAGCAGCGTAGGCGGGACAGCTTCCTACGAGCAGTACTTC.

This clone occurred once. The chain recombines TRBV7-9 with TRBJ2-7, with 9 nucleotides matching TRBD1. CDR3 length equals 15 residues. The J segment lost 5 bases and the V segment lost 5 bases, leaving 10 bases of the junction unmatched. Germline V gene data show CDR1 as SEHNR and CDR2 as FQNEAQ (reference sequence). The CDR3 spells CASSIWTGDNDEQYF. The CDR3 DNA sequence: TGTGCCAGCAGCATCTGGACAGGGGATAACGACGAGCAGTACTTC.